These T cell receptor beta chains were read from a single sample in a study of blood T cells in healthy people across ages. One entry per CDR3 protein, called by TCRdb with MiXCR from the 5' RACE reads. In the table there are about 830,000 distinct CDR3 sequences, approximately 67% of which are singletons. Sequences were obtained from blood. The receptors stem from a young man in good health. The CDR3 runs from the conserved cysteine through the conserved F or W. Fields, in order: D gene, V gene, clone size, J gene, CDR3 DNA, CDR3 protein. D genes are given only for firm matches. A clone size is listed for some rows: how often the clone was seen (once, few, many), or a class if it is expanded.

d_gene: NA; v_gene: TRBV25-1; abundance: NA; j_gene: TRBJ1-2; CDR3nt: TGTGCCAGCCGCGACAGGTCCTATGGCTACACCTTC; CDR3aa: CASRDRSYGYTF
d_gene: TRBD1; v_gene: TRBV20-1; abundance: NA; j_gene: TRBJ1-4; CDR3nt: TGCAGTGCTAGAGGAACAAGGGGGCTTGAAAAACTGTTTTTT; CDR3aa: CSARGTRGLEKLFF
d_gene: TRBD2; v_gene: TRBV7-2; abundance: NA; j_gene: TRBJ2-2; CDR3nt: TGTGCCAGCAGCTTAGGACTAGCGGGGGGGCCCGGGGAGCTGTTTTTT; CDR3aa: CASSLGLAGGPGELFF
d_gene: NA; v_gene: TRBV11-3; abundance: NA; j_gene: TRBJ2-3; CDR3nt: TGTGCCAGCAGCCTAACCGGACCCTTCGGGGGAGCAGATACGCAGTATTTT; CDR3aa: CASSLTGPFGGADTQYF
d_gene: NA; v_gene: TRBV6-2/TRBV6-3; abundance: NA; j_gene: TRBJ2-7; CDR3nt: TGTGCCAGCAGTTCGTCGGGACTTTTCGTCTACGAGCAGTACTTC; CDR3aa: CASSSSGLFVYEQYF
d_gene: TRBD2; v_gene: TRBV20-1; abundance: NA; j_gene: TRBJ2-5; CDR3nt: TGCAGTGCGTCGCGGGGGGGCTTTTTGGGAGAGACCCAGTACTTC; CDR3aa: CSASRGGFLGETQYF
d_gene: NA; v_gene: TRBV6-5; abundance: NA; j_gene: TRBJ2-5; CDR3nt: TGTGCCAGCAGTTACTCGAATCGCGCAGGGTATGAGACCCAGTACTTC; CDR3aa: CASSYSNRAGYETQYF
d_gene: TRBD2; v_gene: TRBV11-3; abundance: NA; j_gene: TRBJ2-1; CDR3nt: TGTGCCAGCAGCTTAGATCGGGGGGGCCCCTACAATGAGCAGTTCTTC; CDR3aa: CASSLDRGGPYNEQFF
d_gene: NA; v_gene: TRBV20-1; abundance: NA; j_gene: TRBJ1-5; CDR3nt: TGCAGTGCCAAGGTTCCCCGGGGGAATCAGCCCCAGCATTTT; CDR3aa: CSAKVPRGNQPQHF
d_gene: NA; v_gene: TRBV2; abundance: NA; j_gene: TRBJ2-7; CDR3nt: TGTGCCAGCAGTGATCAGCGGCTTTTCTACGAGCAGTACTTC; CDR3aa: CASSDQRLFYEQYF
d_gene: NA; v_gene: TRBV28; abundance: NA; j_gene: TRBJ2-7; CDR3nt: TGTGCCAGCAGGGAGGCCGGGACTTCGGGCGAGCAGTACTTC; CDR3aa: CASREAGTSGEQYF
d_gene: NA; v_gene: TRBV10-3; abundance: NA; j_gene: TRBJ2-1; CDR3nt: TGTGCCATCAGTGAGTCTCGGACCCTATACAATGAGCAGTTCTTC; CDR3aa: CAISESRTLYNEQFF
d_gene: TRBD2; v_gene: TRBV2; abundance: NA; j_gene: TRBJ2-1; CDR3nt: TGTGCCAGCAGCGATTTAGCGGGGGCAGACAATGAGCAGTTCTTC; CDR3aa: CASSDLAGADNEQFF
d_gene: NA; v_gene: TRBV27; abundance: NA; j_gene: TRBJ1-5; CDR3nt: TGTGCCAGCAGCCTGACAGTTACTCCCTCCAATCAGCCCCAGCATTTT; CDR3aa: CASSLTVTPSNQPQHF
d_gene: TRBD1; v_gene: TRBV12-3/TRBV12-4; abundance: NA; j_gene: TRBJ2-5; CDR3nt: TGTGCCAGCAGTCGATCGACAGGGCTGGGGGAGACCCGGTACTTC; CDR3aa: CASSRSTGLGETRYF
d_gene: NA; v_gene: TRBV2; abundance: few; j_gene: TRBJ2-7; CDR3nt: TGTGCCAGCAGTGATGAGGGGGGCTCCTACGAGCAGTACTTC; CDR3aa: CASSDEGGSYEQYF
d_gene: TRBD1; v_gene: TRBV29-1; abundance: NA; j_gene: TRBJ2-1; CDR3nt: TGCAGCGTCATGACAGGGTCAGTCAATGAGCAGTTCTTC; CDR3aa: CSVMTGSVNEQFF
d_gene: TRBD1; v_gene: TRBV29-1; abundance: NA; j_gene: TRBJ1-1; CDR3nt: TGCAGCGTACCGACAGGGGGCAGTGGAGCTTTCTTT; CDR3aa: CSVPTGGSGAFF
d_gene: TRBD1; v_gene: TRBV5-1; abundance: few; j_gene: TRBJ2-7; CDR3nt: TGCGCCAGCAGCTTGGGACAGGGGTGGTTGGAGCAGTACTTC; CDR3aa: CASSLGQGWLEQYF
d_gene: TRBD1; v_gene: TRBV27; abundance: few; j_gene: TRBJ2-4; CDR3nt: TGTGCCAGCCGCAGGGGGTACGGGACGGCCGTTGACATTCAGTACTTC; CDR3aa: CASRRGYGTAVDIQYF
d_gene: NA; v_gene: TRBV7-9; abundance: NA; j_gene: TRBJ2-3; CDR3nt: TGTGCCAGCAGAAGCCGGGGCAGGGACCAAATCACAGATACGCAGTATTTT; CDR3aa: CASRSRGRDQITDTQYF
d_gene: TRBD1; v_gene: TRBV25-1; abundance: many; j_gene: TRBJ1-2; CDR3nt: TGTGCCAGCAACAGGGGGGGTAACTATGGCTACACCTTC; CDR3aa: CASNRGGNYGYTF
d_gene: NA; v_gene: TRBV7-6; abundance: NA; j_gene: TRBJ2-5; CDR3nt: TGTGCCAGCAGCTTAGACCCAAGTCAAGAGACCCAGTACTTC; CDR3aa: CASSLDPSQETQYF
d_gene: NA; v_gene: TRBV6-6; abundance: few; j_gene: TRBJ2-1; CDR3nt: TGTGCCAGCAGTCACTCCTACAATGAGCAGTTCTTC; CDR3aa: CASSHSYNEQFF
d_gene: TRBD2; v_gene: TRBV11-2; abundance: NA; j_gene: TRBJ2-1; CDR3nt: TGTGCCAGCAGCCGGAGCGGGGTAGCCAATGAGCAGTTCTTC; CDR3aa: CASSRSGVANEQFF
d_gene: NA; v_gene: TRBV10-3; abundance: few; j_gene: TRBJ2-3; CDR3nt: TGTGCCATCAGTAGATTAGCAGATACGCAGTATTTT; CDR3aa: CAISRLADTQYF
d_gene: NA; v_gene: TRBV7-6; abundance: few; j_gene: TRBJ2-7; CDR3nt: TGTGCCAGCAGCTTACACTCCTACGAGCAGTACTTC; CDR3aa: CASSLHSYEQYF
d_gene: NA; v_gene: TRBV9; abundance: NA; j_gene: TRBJ2-1; CDR3nt: TGTGCCAGCAGCGCCCGGGACGCTGCCTACAATGAGCAGTTCTTC; CDR3aa: CASSARDAAYNEQFF
d_gene: NA; v_gene: TRBV6-5; abundance: few; j_gene: TRBJ1-6; CDR3nt: TGTGCCATCCGTAGGTCGGGATGGTCACCCCTCCACTTT; CDR3aa: CAIRRSGWSPLHF
d_gene: NA; v_gene: TRBV13; abundance: NA; j_gene: TRBJ1-1; CDR3nt: TGTGCCAGCAGCTTAGTTTCCGGGGGGTTTAACACTGAAGCTTTCTTT; CDR3aa: CASSLVSGGFNTEAFF
d_gene: NA; v_gene: TRBV7-2; abundance: few; j_gene: TRBJ2-7; CDR3nt: TGTGCCAGCAGCTCATCCGGCGGTTTCTCCTACGAGCAGTACTTC; CDR3aa: CASSSSGGFSYEQYF
d_gene: NA; v_gene: TRBV5-1; abundance: NA; j_gene: TRBJ2-2; CDR3nt: TGCGCCAGCAGCTTGGAACAGGGCGGCACCGGGGAGCTGTTTTTT; CDR3aa: CASSLEQGGTGELFF
d_gene: NA; v_gene: TRBV4-3; abundance: once; j_gene: TRBJ2-6; CDR3nt: TGCGCCAGCAGCCAAGATACGTCCCCTGGGGCCAACGTCCTGACTTTC; CDR3aa: CASSQDTSPGANVLTF
d_gene: NA; v_gene: TRBV7-2; abundance: NA; j_gene: TRBJ2-1; CDR3nt: TGTGCCAGCAGCTTGTCGCCAACGGCGGACAATGAGCAGTTCTTC; CDR3aa: CASSLSPTADNEQFF